This TCR beta chain was identified in a study of blood T cell repertoires in COVID-19 (dated by TCRdb to the early 2020s). Concerning the study at large: The collaborator samples originated in the United States, Italy and Spain and spanned the acute and convalescent phases of COVID-19. The material from the prospective study consisted of cDNA or gDNA derived from T cells, B-cell-depleted T cells, or PBMCs. Deeply sampled blood TCRbeta repertoires from subjects exposed to, actively infected with, or recovered from COVID-19 were included in the dataset. The repertoires were released in a freely available public database intended as a resource for research on the immune response to SARS-CoV-2. The samples were drawn from the first 160 participants of the ongoing ImmuneRACE study and from roughly 1,300 subjects provided by 6 global collaborators. The sample metadata nearly always contained a de-identified subject ID, COVID-19 status, age in years and sex. Where available, HLA class I and class II types were taken from metadata supplied by the sample provider and were not determined by assay-based typing. Study-wide findings and limitations: How much clinical and demographic metadata was included differed by source and by participant, and the metadata was provided uncurated.

The collaborating institutions used their own protocols to collect whole blood in K2EDTA tubes. For TCRbeta analysis, collaborator samples were shipped as frozen whole blood, as isolated PBMCs, or as DNA extracted from either sample type. The immunoSEQ Assay, a bias-controlled multiplex PCR, was used to amplify TCRbeta CDR3 regions from genomic DNA. Per the authors' processing: The number of nucleated cells in each sample was estimated from the amplification of reference gene primers within the assay. To quantify the absolute abundance of each unique TCRbeta CDR3 rearrangement, sequence reads were collapsed and filtered. For each sample, productive Simpson clonality was calculated as the square root of Simpson's diversity index across productive rearrangements. This is the immuneACCESS table as TCRdb keeps it, with only in-frame sequences that have V and J called. A part of the clones is gone; compared with another copy, unresolved V genes explain less than half, and the rest is unexplained. Clone size and the V and J calls come from that table; the DNA yielded D and trimming. This sample has about 180,000 clones in its table, and about 91% of those were observed once. The ten largest clones add up to 3.5% to 5% of the sample.

In the case of this clone: What antigen it recognizes has not been identified. Per-base qualities were not stored, and no clone one base away is much larger.

The germline V and J ends show losses of 6 bases and 9 bases respectively, and no gene match explains 13 bases of the junction. The CDR1 and CDR2 encoded by the germline V gene (reference sequence) are LGHDT and YNNKEL. The CDR3 sequence holds 16 residues, the cysteine and phenylalanine included. Only the CDR3 DNA is retained, 48 bases long and in frame from the first base. This TCR was sampled from a woman aged 25 to 39 with acute or convalescent COVID-19. This sequence uses TRBV3-1 (or the pseudogene TRBV3-2) and TRBJ1-6; 8 central bases correspond to TRBD1. Sequencing was carried out using peripheral blood. The nucleotides are TGTGCCAGCAGTCCCCTCGGACAGGGAGTTGGTTCACCCCTCCACTTT. It is translated as CASSPLGQGVGSPLHF.